What follows are 7 T cell receptor beta chains derived from one specimen sequenced in a study of monozygotic twins with inflammatory bowel disease. TCRdb reprocessed the 5' RACE reads, keeping one entry per CDR3 protein, no DNA. The sample totals roughly 160,000 distinct CDR3 sequences. Sequencing was carried out using blood. The source of these receptors is a human donor with ulcerative colitis or Crohn's disease, or a healthy co-twin of an affected twin (not recorded which).

The chain combines TRBV12-3 or TRBV12-4 with TRBJ1-6; there is no DNA to check the TCRdb D call of TRBD1. The CDR3 contains 15 residues. The chain's CDR3 is CASRFSGGANSPLHF.

The J gene is TRBJ2-7, the V gene TRBV28; TCRdb calls TRBD2, which cannot be checked without DNA. Germline V gives CDR1 MDHEN, CDR2 SYDVKM. The CDR3 totals 12 residues. CDR3 protein: CASSLILAGAVF.

V is TRBV4-2 and J is TRBJ2-6; TCRdb proposes TRBD1, but this gene call is untestable without DNA. Germline values: CDR1 LGHNA, CDR2 YNFKEQ. The CDR3 extends over 14 amino acids. The CDR3 protein is CASSQQGGANVLTF.

This rearrangement joins TRBV4-2 to TRBJ2-1; the TCRdb D gene call, TRBD2, has no DNA to confirm it. The germline CDR1 and CDR2 sequences are LGHNA and YNFKEQ. The CDR3 covers 22 residues. CDR3 loop: CASSPRGSGARSKRDSYNEQFF.

The CDR3 loop is CSASEQGGGEQFF. V gene TRBV20-1 combines with J gene TRBJ2-1; TCRdb's D call of TRBD1 is untestable without DNA. The CDR3 has 13 residues. Per germline, CDR1 DFQATT and CDR2 SNEGSKA (reference sequence).

The chain employs TRBV5-1 and TRBJ2-5; TCRdb reports TRBD1, a call that lacks DNA to check it against. CDR1 is SGHRS and CDR2 is YFSETQ in the germline V gene. The CDR3 loop spans 14 amino acids. The CDR3 sequence: CASADQGAQETQYF. Based on the CDR3 plus reference TRBV5-1 and TRBJ2-5, the full variable domain is KAGVTQTPRYLIKTRGQQVTLSCSPISGHRSVSWYQQTPGQGLQFLFEYFSETQRNKGNFPGRFSGRQFSNSRSEMNVSTLELGDSALYLCASADQGAQETQYFGPGTRLLVL.

This rearrangement joins TRBV11-2 to TRBJ2-3; TCRdb gives TRBD1 as the D gene, but with no DNA this cannot be confirmed. The CDR3 is made up of 12 amino acids. Germline CDR1 reads SGHAT; CDR2 reads FQNNGV. Here the CDR3 reads CASSPDRNTQYF.